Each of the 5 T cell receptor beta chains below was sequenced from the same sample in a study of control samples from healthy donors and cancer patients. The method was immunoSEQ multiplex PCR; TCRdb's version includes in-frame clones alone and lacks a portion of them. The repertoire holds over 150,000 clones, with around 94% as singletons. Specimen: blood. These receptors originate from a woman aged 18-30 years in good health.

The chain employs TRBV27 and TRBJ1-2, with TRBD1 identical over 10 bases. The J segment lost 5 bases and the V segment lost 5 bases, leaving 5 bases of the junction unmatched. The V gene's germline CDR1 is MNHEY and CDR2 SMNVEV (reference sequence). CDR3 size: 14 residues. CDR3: CASSPRQGAYGYTF. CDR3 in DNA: TGTGCCAGCAGTCCCAGACAGGGGGCGTATGGCTACACCTTC.

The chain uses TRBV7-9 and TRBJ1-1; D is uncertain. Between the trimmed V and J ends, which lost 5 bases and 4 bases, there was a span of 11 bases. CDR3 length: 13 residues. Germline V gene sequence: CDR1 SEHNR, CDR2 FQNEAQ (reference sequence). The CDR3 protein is CASSVMDSTEAFF. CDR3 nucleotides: TGTGCCAGCAGCGTAATGGATAGCACTGAAGCTTTCTTT.

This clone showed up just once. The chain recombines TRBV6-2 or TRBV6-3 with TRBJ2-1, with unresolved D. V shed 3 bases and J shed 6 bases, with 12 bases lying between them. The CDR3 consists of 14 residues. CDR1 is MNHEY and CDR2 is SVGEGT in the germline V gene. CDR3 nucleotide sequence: TGTGCCAGCAGTTATTACCTTTCGGGCAATGAGCAGTTCTTC. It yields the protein CASSYYLSGNEQFF.

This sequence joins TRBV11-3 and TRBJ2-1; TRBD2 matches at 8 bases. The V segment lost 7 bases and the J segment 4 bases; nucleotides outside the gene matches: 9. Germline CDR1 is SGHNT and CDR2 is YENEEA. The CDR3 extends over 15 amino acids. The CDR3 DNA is TGTGCCAGCACCGTAGAAATAGCGGGATACAATGAGCAGTTCTTC. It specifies CASTVEIAGYNEQFF.

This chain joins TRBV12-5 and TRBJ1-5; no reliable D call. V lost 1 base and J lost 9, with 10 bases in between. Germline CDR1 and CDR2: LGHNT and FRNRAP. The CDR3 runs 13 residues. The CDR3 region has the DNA TGTGCTAGTGGTTTGGCTTCTCTTGCGCCCCAGCATTTT. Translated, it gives CASGLASLAPQHF.